Listed below are T cell receptor beta chains from one sample, sequenced in a study of vaccination and CD4 T cells after COVID-19. Their antigens are not known. TCRdb re-called the PCR reads through MiXCR, storing one row per CDR3 protein. In the table there are around 7,000 distinct CDR3 sequences, about 70% of which are singletons. Source material: CD4+ T cells from blood, cultured in vitro. These receptors were obtained from a human donor in good health. CDR3s include the opening cysteine and the closing phenylalanine or tryptophan. A D gene is named only where the DNA matches it firmly. Clone size appears in some rows only: once, few, many, or a class for an expanded clone.

j_call clone_size d_call v_call cdr3_nt cdr3_aa
TRBJ1-2 - - TRBV18 TGTGCCAGCTCACCTTTGGGGGCTTTCAATCTCCGCTACACCTTC CASSPLGAFNLRYTF
TRBJ1-5 - - TRBV28 TGTGCCAGCAGTTTATTTACAGGAGGGCCAAGCAATCAGCCCCAGCATTTT CASSLFTGGPSNQPQHF
TRBJ1-2 - TRBD1 TRBV6-1 TGTGCCAGCAGTACCTGGACAGGGGTCGATGGCTACACCTTC CASSTWTGVDGYTF
TRBJ2-7 - TRBD1 TRBV19 TGTGCCAGTACCCCACGGACAGGGGGCTTATACGAGCAGTACTTC CASTPRTGGLYEQYF
TRBJ2-5 - - TRBV7-2 TGTGCCAGCAGCTTAACCCCAGGACTCACACAAGAGACCCAGTACTTC CASSLTPGLTQETQYF
TRBJ2-3 - - TRBV27 TGTGCCAGGAACATGGAGGGTTGCACAGATACGCAGTATTTT CARNMEGCTDTQYF
TRBJ2-1 - - TRBV5-6 TGTGCCAGCAGCTTGCGCGGCAACTACAATGAGCAGTTCTTC CASSLRGNYNEQFF
TRBJ1-5 - TRBD1 TRBV5-1 TGCGCCAGCAGCTTGGGGCTACAGGGGCCCCTGGCTCAGCCCCAGCATTTT CASSLGLQGPLAQPQHF
TRBJ1-2 - TRBD1 TRBV7-9 TGTGCCAGCAGCCGACAGGGAATGGGGGGCTACACCTTC CASSRQGMGGYTF
TRBJ1-1 - - TRBV11-2 TGTGCCAGCAGCTTATTGAGGCCAGGGAATTTAAACACTGAAGCTTTCTTT CASSLLRPGNLNTEAFF
TRBJ2-1 - TRBD2 TRBV27 TGTGCCAGCAGTTTAGATCCTAGCGGTGTTTTGGGGAATGAGCAGTTCTTC CASSLDPSGVLGNEQFF
TRBJ1-1 - - TRBV27 TGTGCCAGCAGTTCGACAGCGGAAGGGACTGAAGCTTTCTTT CASSSTAEGTEAFF
TRBJ1-2 once - TRBV27 TGTGCCAGCAGTCGGGAGGCAGCTAACTATGGCTACACCTTC CASSREAANYGYTF
TRBJ1-1 - - TRBV5-4 TGTGCCAGCAGCAAGCAGCTGAACACTGAAGCTTTCTTT CASSKQLNTEAFF
TRBJ2-3 - TRBD2 TRBV20-1 TGCAGTGCTACCGGGGCGGGAGTTACAGATACGCAGTATTTT CSATGAGVTDTQYF
TRBJ1-1 few - TRBV6-5 TGTGCCAGCAGTTACTCGAGCGGGTTGAACACTGAAGCTTTCTTT CASSYSSGLNTEAFF
TRBJ1-5 few TRBD1 TRBV20-1 TGCAGTGCTAGAGTGACGGACAGGGGTGGTGGGCAGCCCCAGCATTTT CSARVTDRGGGQPQHF
TRBJ1-2 - - TRBV19 TGTGCCAGTAGACCAGTACAGGGAGAGTATGGCTACACCTTC CASRPVQGEYGYTF
TRBJ2-4 - TRBD2 TRBV19 TGTGCCAGTAGTTACCGGCAGGCGGGGGGCATTCAGTACTTC CASSYRQAGGIQYF
TRBJ1-1 - - TRBV4-2 TGTGCCAGCAGCCAGGACAGCGGGCGTCAACCTTTCTTT CASSQDSGRQPFF
TRBJ2-5 - - TRBV6-1 TGTGCCAGCAGTGACCGACAGGAACCCAGGGGAGAGACCCAGTACTTC CASSDRQEPRGETQYF
TRBJ1-5 few - TRBV27 TGTGCCAGCAGCCCAGCCAATAGCAATCAGCCCCAGCATTTT CASSPANSNQPQHF
TRBJ2-7 - - TRBV4-1 TGCGCCAGCAGCCCAACCCGAGGTCCGGGGACCTACGAGCAGTACTTC CASSPTRGPGTYEQYF
TRBJ1-1 - - TRBV10-3 TGTGCCATCAGTGATACGACAGGGAACACTGAAGCTTTCTTT CAISDTTGNTEAFF
TRBJ1-2 - - TRBV12-3/TRBV12-4 TGTGCCAGCAGTTTAGTTGGCTACACCTTC CASSLVGYTF
TRBJ1-5 few - TRBV6-1 TGTGCCAGCAGTGAATCCCAGGGCATTAATCAGCCCCAGCATTTT CASSESQGINQPQHF
TRBJ2-3 - TRBD2 TRBV20-1 TGCAGTGCTCCCCGTGGTAGCGGGAACACAGATACGCAGTATTTT CSAPRGSGNTDTQYF
TRBJ1-3 once - TRBV6-1 TGTGCCAGCAGCCACCGTCCCCCGTCGGCGCGTGGAAACACCATATATTTT CASSHRPPSARGNTIYF
TRBJ1-1 - TRBD1 TRBV6-1 TGTGCCAGCAGCGGAGGGGGCATGAACACTGAAGCTTTCTTT CASSGGGMNTEAFF
TRBJ2-5 large - TRBV5-6 TGTGCCAGCAGCCGAGGGGTGGGCAACTTGGCGGGAGAGACCCAGTACTTC CASSRGVGNLAGETQYF
TRBJ1-5 - - TRBV11-2 TGTGCCAGCAGCTTAGGAATTGGGGGCAATCAGCCCCAGCATTTT CASSLGIGGNQPQHF
TRBJ1-6 - - TRBV20-1 TGCAGTGCTAAGGTGGTCAGGAGCTCCTATAATTCACCCCTCCACTTT CSAKVVRSSYNSPLHF
TRBJ1-1 - - TRBV6-2/TRBV6-3 TGTGCCAGCAGTTACTCGAAGCTCCACACTGAAGCTTTCTTT CASSYSKLHTEAFF
TRBJ2-1 - - TRBV6-2/TRBV6-3 TGTGCCAGCATAACGCCATACAATGAGCAGTTCTTC CASITPYNEQFF
TRBJ2-5 - - TRBV19 TGTGCCAGTAGCGCCCGTGCGGGGCAAGAGACCCAGTACTTC CASSARAGQETQYF
TRBJ1-6 - - TRBV30 TGTGCCTGGACTCGACAGATTAATTCACCCCTCCACTTT CAWTRQINSPLHF
TRBJ2-3 - - TRBV6-1 TGTGCCAGCAGTGAATCTGGTAGCACAGATACGCAGTATTTT CASSESGSTDTQYF
TRBJ1-6 few TRBD1 TRBV2 TGTGCCAGCAGTCCCTACAGGGGTCAGGATAATTCACCCCTCCACTTT CASSPYRGQDNSPLHF
TRBJ1-5 - TRBD1 TRBV6-1 TGTGCCAGCAACAAGGGGCAGGGGGCGGATCAGCCCCAGCATTTT CASNKGQGADQPQHF
TRBJ1-5 few TRBD1 TRBV20-1 TGCAGTGTACCGGGACAGGGGCCCAATCAGCCCCAGCATTTT CSVPGQGPNQPQHF